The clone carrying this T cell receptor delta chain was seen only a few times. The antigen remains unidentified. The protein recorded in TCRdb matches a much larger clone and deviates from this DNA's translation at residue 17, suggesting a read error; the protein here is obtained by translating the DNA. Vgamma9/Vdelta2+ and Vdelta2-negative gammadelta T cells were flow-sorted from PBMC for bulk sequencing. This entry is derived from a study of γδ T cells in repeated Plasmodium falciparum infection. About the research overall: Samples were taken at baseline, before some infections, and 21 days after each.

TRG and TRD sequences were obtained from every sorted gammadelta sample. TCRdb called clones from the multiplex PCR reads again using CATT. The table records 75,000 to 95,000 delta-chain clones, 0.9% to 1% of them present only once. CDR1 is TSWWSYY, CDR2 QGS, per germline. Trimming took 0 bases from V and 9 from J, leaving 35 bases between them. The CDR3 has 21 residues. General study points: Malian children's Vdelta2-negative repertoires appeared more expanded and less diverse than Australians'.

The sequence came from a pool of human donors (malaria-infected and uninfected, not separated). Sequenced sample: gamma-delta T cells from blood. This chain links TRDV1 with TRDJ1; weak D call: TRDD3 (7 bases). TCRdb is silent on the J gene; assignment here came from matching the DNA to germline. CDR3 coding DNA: TGTGCTCTTGGGGAACTAGCCCCTCGGCCTTCCGTCTGGGGGTCCCTGCTCCAACTCATCTTT. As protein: CALGELAPRPSVWGSLLQLIF.